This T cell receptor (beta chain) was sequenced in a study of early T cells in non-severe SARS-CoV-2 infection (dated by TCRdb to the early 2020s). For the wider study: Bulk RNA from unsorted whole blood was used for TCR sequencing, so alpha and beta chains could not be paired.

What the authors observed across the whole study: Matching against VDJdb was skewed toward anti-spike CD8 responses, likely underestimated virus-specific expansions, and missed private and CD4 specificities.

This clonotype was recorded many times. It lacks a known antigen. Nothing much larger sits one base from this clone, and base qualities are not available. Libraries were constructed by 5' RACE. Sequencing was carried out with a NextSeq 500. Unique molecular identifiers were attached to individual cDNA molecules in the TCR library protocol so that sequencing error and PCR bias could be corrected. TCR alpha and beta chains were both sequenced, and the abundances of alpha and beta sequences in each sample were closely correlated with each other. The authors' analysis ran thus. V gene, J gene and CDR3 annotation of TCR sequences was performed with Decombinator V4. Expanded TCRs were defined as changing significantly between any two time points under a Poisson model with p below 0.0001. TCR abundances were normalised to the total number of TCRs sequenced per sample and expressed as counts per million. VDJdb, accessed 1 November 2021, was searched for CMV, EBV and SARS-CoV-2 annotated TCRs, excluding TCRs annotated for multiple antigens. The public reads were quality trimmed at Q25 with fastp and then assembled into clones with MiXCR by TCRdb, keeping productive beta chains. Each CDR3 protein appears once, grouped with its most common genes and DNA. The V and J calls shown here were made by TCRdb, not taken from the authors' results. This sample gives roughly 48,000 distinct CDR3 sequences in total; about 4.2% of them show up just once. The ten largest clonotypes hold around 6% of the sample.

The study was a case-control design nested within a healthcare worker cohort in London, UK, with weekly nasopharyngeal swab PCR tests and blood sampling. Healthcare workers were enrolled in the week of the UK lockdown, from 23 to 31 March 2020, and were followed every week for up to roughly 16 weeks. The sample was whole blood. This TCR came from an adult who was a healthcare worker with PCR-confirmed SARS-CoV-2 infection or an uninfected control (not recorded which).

CDR3 reads: CASSLLNNEQFF. In nucleotides, the sequence is TGTGCCAGCAGCCTACTCAACAATGAGCAGTTCTTC. The chain is made from TRBV7-2 and TRBJ2-1; the D gene cannot be resolved reliably. Taken from the germline V gene, the CDR1 and CDR2 loops are SGHTA and FQGNSA. Its CDR3 holds 12 amino acids, cysteine through phenylalanine. Here the CDR3 DNA is all that survives: 36 bases in frame from base 1. The junction carries 7 bases between V and J, which are trimmed by 5 bases and 5 bases respectively. The CDR3, completed at both ends by the reference TRBV7-2 and TRBJ2-1 genes, gives the full variable domain GAGVSQSPSNKVTEKGKDVELRCDPISGHTALYWYRQSLGQGLEFLIYFQGNSAPDKSGLPSDRFSAERTGGSVSTLTIQRTQQEDSAVYLCASSLLNNEQFFGPGTRLTVL.